This T cell receptor beta chain originates from a study of T cell repertoires in ileal Crohn's disease. Germline V CDR1 and CDR2: SGHTA, FQGNSA. This CDR3 is 15 amino acids long. Trimming removed 1 base from V and 8 bases from J, with 15 bases in between. Concerning this clone itself: What it binds is unknown.

Findings and caveats of the study: Compared with non-smokers, active smokers at surgery showed more clonal expansions.

Data came from immunoSEQ multiplex PCR; TCRdb stores just in-frame clones and leaves some out. The sample shows 8,000 or so clones, 84% of them seen only once. The chain recombines TRBV7-2 with TRBJ2-1, with D possibly matching TRBD2 (5 bases). Input material: ileal tissue. This TCR derives from an adult with Crohn's disease. The CDR3, as DNA: TGTGCCAGCAGCTTAGTTGGCGGCGGAGCGGATGAGCAGTTCTTC. It is translated as CASSLVGGGADEQFF.